A selection of T cell receptor beta chains follows, all from one sample in a study of T cells in localized non-small cell lung cancer. Clones were sequenced by immunoSEQ multiplex PCR, and TCRdb holds only the in-frame ones, with some missing. Among some 970 clones listed, less than 25% were seen once. This specimen was normal lung tissue next to the tumor, taken before any cancer treatment. The receptors come from a male donor at least 60 years old with stage III lung adenocarcinoma. The CDR3 runs from the conserved cysteine through the conserved F or W. D genes are given only for firm matches. Clone size is shown for a subset of rows, as once, few, many or a class of expanded clone.

abundance	v_gene	j_gene	d_gene	CDR3aa	CDR3nt
.	TRBV6-8	TRBJ2-3	TRBD1	CASRPRIPGGWTDTQYF	TGTGCCAGCAGGCCAAGGATCCCAGGGGGATGGACAGATACGCAGTATTTT
.	TRBV11-3	TRBJ1-6	.	CASSGSSYNSPLHF	TGTGCCAGCAGCGGAAGCTCCTATAATTCACCCCTCCACTTT
large	TRBV11-3	TRBJ1-3	.	CASSFGTTGNTIYF	TGTGCTAGCAGCTTTGGGACAACTGGAAACACCATATATTTT
few	TRBV30	TRBJ1-2	.	CAWSVGYGLYGYTF	TGTGCCTGGAGTGTGGGGTATGGACTCTATGGCTACACCTTC
.	TRBV19	TRBJ1-2	.	CATKGQGDYGYTF	TGTGCCACCAAGGGTCAGGGTGACTATGGCTACACCTTC
.	TRBV5-1	TRBJ2-5	.	CASSPTSQGPQETQYF	TGCGCCAGCAGCCCGACATCTCAGGGACCCCAAGAGACCCAGTACTTC
.	TRBV4-1	TRBJ1-5	.	CASSQDLGYSNQPQHF	TGCGCCAGCAGCCAAGATCTGGGCTATAGCAATCAGCCCCAGCATTTT
few	TRBV6-8	TRBJ2-7	TRBD1	CASSYTQGAYEQYF	TGTGCCAGCAGTTACACACAGGGGGCCTACGAGCAGTACTTC
few	TRBV6-8	TRBJ1-6	TRBD1	CASSYISDRASPLHF	TGTGCCAGCAGTTACATATCGGACAGGGCTTCACCCCTCCACTTT
.	TRBV6-8	TRBJ2-1	.	CASSPGPESYNEQFF	TGTGCCAGCAGTCCGGGACCGGAATCCTACAATGAGCAGTTCTTC
few	TRBV11-3	TRBJ1-1	.	CASSPRGPGTTTEAFF	TGTGCCAGCAGCCCCCGCGGGCCCGGGACTACCACTGAAGCTTTCTTT
.	TRBV14	TRBJ1-2	TRBD1	CASSQEGAGGYGYTF	TGTGCCAGCAGCCAAGAAGGGGCAGGGGGCTATGGCTACACCTTC
few	TRBV6-8	TRBJ1-1	.	CAISVAGLNTEAFF	TGTGCCATCAGTGTTGCTGGGCTGAACACTGAAGCTTTCTTT
.	TRBV19	TRBJ2-6	TRBD1	CAARPGTGISGANVLTF	TGTGCCGCCCGTCCCGGGACAGGGATCTCTGGGGCCAACGTCCTGACTTTC
large	TRBV11-3	TRBJ2-5	.	CASSLDRQRQETQYF	TGTGCCAGCAGCTTAGACAGGCAGCGCCAAGAGACCCAGTACTTC
few	TRBV6-8	TRBJ2-7	TRBD1	CASSYIHRGAYEQYF	TGTGCCAGCAGTTACATTCACAGGGGGGCCTACGAGCAGTACTTC
.	TRBV19	TRBJ1-4	TRBD1	CASSIGTGIVTEKLFF	TGTGCCAGTAGTATTGGGACAGGGATTGTGACTGAAAAACTGTTTTTT
large	TRBV6-8	TRBJ2-5	.	CASSYQLSETQYF	TGTGCCAGCAGTTACCAGCTAAGTGAGACCCAGTACTTC
few	TRBV7-4	TRBJ1-3	.	CASSLAPGNTIYF	TGTGCTAGCAGCTTGGCGCCTGGAAACACCATATATTTT
.	TRBV29-1	TRBJ2-1	TRBD2	CSVLAGDYNEQFF	TGCAGCGTCTTAGCGGGGGACTACAATGAGCAGTTCTTC
few	TRBV30	TRBJ1-2	.	CAWSSLQGGGYTF	TGTGCCTGGAGTTCCCTACAGGGCGGAGGCTACACCTTC
.	TRBV18	TRBJ2-2	.	CASSPRGQGTGELFF	TGTGCCAGCTCACCAAGGGGACAAGGCACCGGGGAGCTGTTTTTT
few	TRBV6-8	TRBJ1-1	TRBD1	CASSASTGPEAFF	TGTGCCAGCAGTGCCTCGACAGGGCCTGAAGCTTTCTTT
.	TRBV5-1	TRBJ2-5	.	CASSLVLGLRETQYF	TGCGCCAGCAGCTTGGTTCTGGGGTTACGGGAGACCCAGTACTTC
large	TRBV6-8	TRBJ1-2	.	CASSYVGGGYTF	TGTGCCAGCAGTTACGTAGGGGGTGGCTACACCTTC
large	TRBV28	TRBJ2-4	.	CASSSGTTTSIQYF	TGTGCCAGCAGTTCCGGGACCACCACCTCCATTCAGTACTTC
large	TRBV28	TRBJ1-6	.	CASSAQRGPLHF	TGTGCCAGCAGTGCCCAGAGAGGACCCCTCCACTTT
few	TRBV11-3	TRBJ2-7	TRBD1	CASSLGGQGASGEQYF	TGTGCCAGCAGCTTAGGCGGACAGGGGGCCTCGGGGGAGCAGTACTTC
few	TRBV6-8	TRBJ2-5	.	CASSTGPHVETQYF	TGTGCCAGCAGTACGGGACCGCACGTCGAGACCCAGTACTTC
.	TRBV14	TRBJ2-7	.	CASSQDWSSEQYF	TGTGCCAGCAGCCAAGATTGGTCGTCCGAGCAGTACTTC
once	TRBV14	TRBJ2-1	.	CASSQAYEQFF	TGTGCCAGCAGCCAAGCCTATGAGCAGTTCTTC
few	TRBV11-3	TRBJ1-2	.	CASSFEGPLWSGYTF	TGTGCCAGCAGCTTTGAGGGGCCGCTTTGGAGTGGCTACACCTTC
few	TRBV19	TRBJ2-2	.	CASSVDRTAGELFF	TGTGCCAGTAGTGTAGACAGGACAGCCGGGGAGCTGTTTTTT
.	TRBV11-3	TRBJ1-1	TRBD1	CASSLSDRESTEAFF	TGTGCCAGCAGCTTAAGTGACAGGGAGAGTACTGAAGCTTTCTTT
large	TRBV11-3	TRBJ1-3	TRBD1	CASSSRDRGSGNTIYF	TGTGCCAGCAGCTCACGGGACAGGGGCTCTGGAAACACCATATATTTT
.	TRBV19	TRBJ2-2	.	CASSIDRGTGELFF	TGTGCCAGTAGTATAGATCGGGGCACCGGGGAGCTGTTTTTT
.	TRBV12-5	TRBJ1-1	.	CASGLVQNTEAFF	TGTGCTAGTGGTTTGGTCCAAAACACTGAAGCTTTCTTT
.	TRBV6-1	TRBJ2-3	.	CASSEAGILGGLWTDTQYF	TGTGCCAGCAGTGAAGCAGGGATACTAGGGGGGCTGTGGACAGATACGCAGTATTTT
few	TRBV11-3	TRBJ2-2	TRBD1	CASSFGQGYTGELFF	TGTGCCAGCAGCTTTGGACAGGGATACACCGGGGAGCTGTTTTTT
medium-sized	TRBV11-3	TRBJ1-6	.	CASRSGDLDSPLHF	TGTGCCAGCAGATCAGGGGACTTGGATTCACCCCTCCACTTT
large	TRBV19	TRBJ1-1	TRBD1	CASSPGQGATEAFF	TGTGCCAGTAGCCCAGGACAGGGGGCCACTGAAGCTTTCTTT
few	TRBV5-8	TRBJ1-2	TRBD1	CASSLLTGGDGYTF	TGTGCCAGCAGCTTATTGACAGGGGGGGATGGCTACACCTTC
medium-sized	TRBV6-1	TRBJ2-5	.	CASSEDWGLQETQYF	TGTGCCAGCAGTGAAGATTGGGGCCTTCAAGAGACCCAGTACTTC
few	TRBV6-8	TRBJ1-1	.	CASRRIMNTEAFF	TGTGCCAGCAGGCGTATTATGAACACTGAAGCTTTCTTT
.	TRBV6-8	TRBJ2-7	.	CASSYGVSYEQYF	TGTGCCAGCAGTTACGGGGTATCCTACGAGCAGTACTTC
.	TRBV6-8	TRBJ1-3	.	CASSDPTGNTIYF	TGTGCCAGCAGTGACCCGACTGGAAACACCATATATTTT
.	TRBV30	TRBJ2-6	.	CASIGDSTGANVLTF	TGTGCCTCGATCGGCGACAGTACCGGGGCCAACGTCCTGACTTTC
.	TRBV6-8	TRBJ1-3	TRBD1	CASSDPDREGNTIYF	TGTGCCAGCAGTGACCCGGACAGGGAGGGAAACACCATATATTTT
.	TRBV5-1	TRBJ2-3	TRBD2	CASSPGGRADTQYF	TGCGCCAGCTCGCCGGGGGGGCGCGCAGATACGCAGTATTTT
few	TRBV6-8	TRBJ1-3	TRBD1	CAISGTGSGNTIYF	TGTGCCATCAGTGGGACAGGGTCTGGAAACACCATATATTTT